These 16 T cell receptor beta chains originate from one sample sequenced in a study of blood T cell repertoires in COVID-19. The assay was immunoSEQ multiplex PCR, and TCRdb's table has in-frame clones only and misses some. The sample consists of some 100,000 clones, roughly 85% of them appearing once. Specimen: PBMCs or T cells enriched from blood (not recorded which). The origin of the receptors is a woman aged 50 to 60 who had recovered from COVID-19.

The chain couples TRBV27 to TRBJ2-1; TRBD1 aligns across 10 bases. The CDR3 is 17 amino acids. Germline loops: CDR1 MNHEY, CDR2 SMNVEV (reference sequence). J lost 7 bases, V lost 6 bases, and 15 bases had no gene match. CDR3 nucleotides: TGTGCCAGCAGATCTACGACCGGGGGACAGGGGTATAATGAGCAGTTCTTC. This gives the protein CASRSTTGGQGYNEQFF.

The gene calls are TRBV27 and TRBJ2-7; D is possibly TRBD2 (5 bases). The CDR3 has 14 residues. Trimming removed 7 bases from V and 1 base from J, with 14 bases in between. Germline CDR1 and CDR2: MNHEY and SMNVEV (reference sequence). CDR3 sequence: CASTKGSGSYEQYF. DNA for the CDR3: TGTGCCAGCACCAAAGGAAGCGGATCCTACGAGCAGTACTTC.

The chain combines TRBV5-1 with TRBJ2-1; a weak D match, TRBD1 (5 bases). This CDR3 comprises 14 residues. The germline V gene has CDR1 SGHRS and CDR2 YFSETQ. Trimming removed 10 bases at V and 6 bases at J, with 20 bases between. The chain's CDR3 is CASTGQGIINEQFF. In DNA form, the CDR3 reads TGCGCCTCTACCGGCCAGGGAATTATCAATGAGCAGTTCTTC.

This clone showed up just once. The CDR3 protein is CATSSAGLYTQYF. The CDR3 bases are TGTGCCACCAGTTCAGCAGGGTTATATACGCAGTATTTT. This chain joins TRBV24-1 and TRBJ2-3; D is perhaps TRBD1 (5 bases). The V gene lost 6 bases and the J gene lost 7 bases, with 13 bases spanning the gap. Germline loops: CDR1 KGHDR, CDR2 SFDVKD. The CDR3 is 13 residues long.

This chain connects TRBV19 to TRBJ1-1; 7 bases match TRBD1. J gave up 1 base and V 6 bases, and 2 bases lay outside the gene matches. Germline loops: CDR1 LNHDA, CDR2 SQIVND (reference sequence). CDR3 size: 13 residues. CDR3 sequence: CASRQGGNTEAFF. CDR3 in DNA: TGTGCCAGTAGGCAGGGGGGGAACACTGAAGCTTTCTTT.

The rearrangement joins TRBV18 to TRBJ2-1; the match to TRBD1 covers 9 bases. From germline, CDR1 is KGHSH and CDR2 LQKENI. The V segment lost 11 bases and the J segment 7 bases; nucleotides outside the gene matches: 9. This CDR3 region has 13 residues. This CDR3 reads CAGTGGFANEQFF. The CDR3 region has the DNA TGTGCCGGTACAGGGGGCTTTGCGAATGAGCAGTTCTTC.

This chain joins TRBV5-1 and TRBJ2-2; D is possibly TRBD1 (6 bases). The CDR3 sequence is 17 residues long. Germline V CDR1 and CDR2: SGHRS, YFSETQ. V was pared by 4 bases and J by 0 bases, with 16 bases between. The CDR3 bases are TGCGCCAGCAGCCCCTGGACAGTAAGCCCGAACACCGGGGAGCTGTTTTTT. It translates to CASSPWTVSPNTGELFF.

This chain joins TRBV28 and TRBJ2-7; TRBD1 might be the D (5 bases). The V gene lost 1 base and the J gene lost 6 bases, with 10 bases spanning the gap. This CDR3 contains 13 residues. Germline V gene lookup returns CDR1 MDHEN and CDR2 SYDVKM. The CDR3, as DNA: TGTGCCAGCAGTTTATTGCCAGGGCGCGAGCAGTACTTC. Translating gives CASSLLPGREQYF.

This chain uses TRBV25-1 with TRBJ2-1; 8 bases fit TRBD2. The J segment lost 15 bases and the V segment lost 7 bases, leaving 11 bases of the junction unmatched. There are 12 residues in the CDR3. Per the germline V gene, CDR1 is MGHDK and CDR2 is SYGVNS. CDR3 in amino acids: CASISQSGGGFF. The DNA of the CDR3 is TGTGCCAGCATATCCCAAAGCGGGGGTGGGTTCTTC. Full variable domain (rest looked up from reference TRBV25-1 and TRBJ2-1): EADIYQTPRYLVIGTGKKITLECSQTMGHDKMYWYQQDPGMELHLIHYSYGVNSTEKGDLSSESTVSRIRTEHFPLTLESARPSHTSQYLCASISQSGGGFFGPGTRLTVL.

The V gene is TRBV30, the J gene TRBJ1-2, with TRBD1 identical over 8 bases. The CDR3 spans 12 residues. Trimming took 5 bases from V and 5 from J; bases not matched to a gene: 4. CDR1 GTSNPN and CDR2 SVGIG come from the germline V gene (reference sequence). The CDR3 coding sequence is TGTGCCTGGGAAGACAGGGGATATGGCTACACCTTC. Translated, it gives CAWEDRGYGYTF.

The chain uses TRBV27 and TRBJ1-2; possible D gene TRBD1, 6 bases. The germline gives CDR1 MNHEY, CDR2 SMNVEV (reference sequence). The CDR3 runs 15 residues. Trimming removed 7 bases at V and 5 bases at J, with 20 bases between. In nucleotides, the CDR3 is TGTGCCAGCACCCGAAGAACAGGGTTCCTATATGGCTACACCTTC. Translation: CASTRRTGFLYGYTF.

The chain recombines TRBV5-1 with TRBJ1-1, with TRBD1 matching over 9 bases. CDR1 is SGHRS, CDR2 YFSETQ, per germline. This CDR3 spans 17 amino acids. V was pared by 4 bases and J by 2 bases, with 12 bases of the junction left unmatched. The CDR3 nucleotides read TGCGCCAGCAGCCCTGGGACAGGGAATCTTTTCAACACTGAAGCTTTCTTT. This sequence encodes CASSPGTGNLFNTEAFF.

V gene TRBV7-2 combines with J gene TRBJ1-6; 7 positions match TRBD1. From germline, CDR1 is SGHTA and CDR2 FQGNSA. This CDR3 is 16 amino acids long. Germline trimming cut 5 bases from V and 7 bases from J; bases unmatched to any gene: 11. CDR3 sequence reads: CASSEFVTGYNSPLHF. The DNA of the CDR3 is TGTGCCAGCAGCGAATTCGTGACAGGGTACAATTCACCCCTCCACTTT. Together with reference TRBV7-2 and TRBJ1-6, the CDR3 gives the full variable domain: GAGVSQSPSNKVTEKGKDVELRCDPISGHTALYWYRQSLGQGLEFLIYFQGNSAPDKSGLPSDRFSAERTGGSVSTLTIQRTQQEDSAVYLCASSEFVTGYNSPLHFGNGTRLTVT.

The V call is TRBV11-2, the J call TRBJ2-1; 13 bases fit TRBD2. The germline gives CDR1 SGHAT, CDR2 FQNNGV. V shed 0 bases and J 3 bases; nucleotides not matched to a gene: 2. The CDR3 contains 17 residues. CDR3 protein: CASSLELAGGYYNEQFF. CDR3 coding DNA: TGTGCCAGCAGCTTAGAACTAGCGGGGGGGTACTACAATGAGCAGTTCTTC.

The chain's CDR3 is CAYNTRQGRDTEAFF. The CDR3 region has the DNA TGTGCCTACAACACGCGGCAGGGCCGCGACACTGAAGCTTTCTTT. The gene calls are TRBV30 and TRBJ1-1; a possible D gene is TRBD1 (5 bases). Germline V gene lookup returns CDR1 GTSNPN and CDR2 SVGIG (reference sequence). This CDR3 spans 15 amino acids. V lost 7 bases, J lost 3 bases, and 21 bases lay in between. The entire variable domain, with the rest obtained from reference TRBV30 and TRBJ1-1, is as follows: SQTIHQWPATLVQPVGSPLSLECTVEGTSNPNLYWYRQAAGRGLQLLFYSVGIGQISSEVPQNLSASRPQDRQFILSSKKLLLSDSGFYLCAYNTRQGRDTEAFFGQGTRLTVV.

The chain couples TRBV30 to TRBJ1-4; weak D call: TRBD1 (6 bases). Trimming cost V 5 bases and J 11 bases, with 12 bases left between them. The CDR3 totals 11 residues. Looked up from germline, CDR1 is GTSNPN and CDR2 is SVGIG (reference sequence). As DNA, the CDR3 is TGTGCCTGGCACAGGGATTTCAAACTGTTTTTT. This encodes CAWHRDFKLFF.